The TCR beta chain described here comes from a study of blood T cell repertoires in COVID-19. Study overall: PBMCs, B-cell-depleted T cells, or T cells provided the cDNA or gDNA that made up the material.

Trimming removed 1 base at V and 2 bases at J, with 6 bases between. The CDR3 covers 14 residues. Per germline, CDR1 SGHTA and CDR2 FQGNSA. Data came from immunoSEQ multiplex PCR; TCRdb stores just in-frame clones and leaves some out. The sample has 200,000 or so clones; approximately 80% are singletons. The sample comprised PBMCs or T cells enriched from blood (not recorded which). This chain joins TRBV7-2 and TRBJ1-5; D might be TRBD1 (5 bases). The sequence derives from a man in his sixties who had recovered from COVID-19. DNA for the CDR3: TGTGCCAGCAGCTTAGTACAGGGCAATCAGCCCCAGCATTTT. It specifies CASSLVQGNQPQHF.